This T cell receptor beta chain emerged from a study of T cell changes during pregnancy in multiple sclerosis. Profiled with immunoSEQ multiplex PCR; TCRdb holds only in-frame clones, not every one. The sample yields 20,000 to 25,000 clones, approximately 87% seen once. Losses at the gene ends were 3 bases for V and 6 bases for J; bases not matched to a gene: 24. The CDR3 length is 20 residues. Germline V gene data show CDR1 as MDHEN and CDR2 as SYDVKM. Sequenced here: CD8+ T cells from peripheral blood mononuclear cells, sampled before pregnancy. The chain employs TRBV28 and TRBJ2-3; 7 bases match TRBD2. This clonotype originated in a female donor with multiple sclerosis, enrolled in a pregnancy study. The CDR3 nucleotides are TGTGCCAGCAGTTTGAACGGGCCACTTCTAGCGGAAATGCCTTGGGATACGCAGTATTTT. Its translation is CASSLNGPLLAEMPWDTQYF. The variable domain in full, completed from reference TRBV28 and TRBJ2-3, reads DVKVTQSSRYLVKRTGEKVFLECVQDMDHENMFWYRQDPGLGLRLIYFSYDVKMKEKGDIPEGYSVSREKKERFSLILESASTNQTSMYLCASSLNGPLLAEMPWDTQYFGPGTRLTVL.